Listed here are 19 T cell receptor beta chains from one sample, sequenced in a study of blood T cell repertoires in COVID-19. Profiling relied on immunoSEQ multiplex PCR, and the TCRdb table lists in-frame clones only, not all of them. The table lists hundreds of thousands of clones, less than 90% of them singletons, with less than 15% in the top ten. The specimen was peripheral blood. These receptors were taken from a human donor in a cohort sampled during active COVID-19.

The rearrangement joins TRBV4-2 to TRBJ2-1; D is possibly TRBD2 (6 bases). The CDR3 totals 14 residues. Trimming removed 1 base from V and 8 bases from J, with 12 bases in between. The germline V gene has CDR1 LGHNA and CDR2 YNFKEQ. Here the CDR3 DNA reads TGTGCCAGCAGCCAAGGGACTACCGAAGATGAGCAGTTCTTC. Its translation: CASSQGTTEDEQFF.

The genes are TRBV2 and TRBJ1-3, with TRBD1 identical over 10 bases. CDR1 and CDR2 from the germline V gene are SNHLY and FYNNEI. The CDR3 is 16 residues long. V gave up 4 bases and J gave up 3 bases; unmatched junction bases: 6. CDR3 in amino acids: CASSVDRGRLGNTIYF. The CDR3 bases are TGTGCCAGCAGTGTAGACAGGGGGCGGCTTGGAAACACCATATATTTT.

This clone appeared once. The chain employs TRBV19 and TRBJ1-1; TRBD1 aligns across 8 bases. Germline V CDR1 and CDR2: LNHDA, SQIVND (reference sequence). The CDR3 contains 15 residues. V lost 6 bases to trimming and J lost 1 base; unmatched junction nucleotides: 7. CDR3 protein: CASRTTGGGNTEAFF. In DNA, the CDR3 is TGTGCCAGTAGGACTACAGGGGGGGGGAACACTGAAGCTTTCTTT.

The rearrangement joins TRBV9 to TRBJ2-1; D possibly corresponds to TRBD2 (6 bases). Trimming took off 3 bases at V and 9 bases at J, with 13 bases between the two ends. CDR3 length: 13 residues. Germline V gives CDR1 SGDLS, CDR2 YYNGEE. DNA of the CDR3: TGTGCCAGCAGCGCCTCACTAGCATCTGAGCAGTTCTTC. This codes for CASSASLASEQFF.

The V call is TRBV6-6, the J call TRBJ1-2; D not certain. V was shortened by 8 bases and J by 5 bases, with 21 bases between the two germline ends. Per the germline V gene, CDR1 is MNHNY and CDR2 is SVGAGI (reference sequence). This CDR3 is built from 15 residues. The CDR3 DNA follows: TGTGCCAGCGGTCAAGGGAGAGTACCAGATTATGGCTACACCTTC. It codes for CASGQGRVPDYGYTF.

The genes are TRBV24-1 and TRBJ1-1, with a weak D call TRBD1 (5 bases). V lost 10 bases and J 3 bases, leaving 14 bases between the germline ends. From germline, CDR1 is KGHDR and CDR2 SFDVKD. This CDR3 spans 13 amino acids. CDR3 loop: CATTARADTEAFF. CDR3 nucleotides: TGTGCCACGACAGCGCGAGCCGACACTGAAGCTTTCTTT.

The chain joins TRBV11-2 to TRBJ2-1, with 7 nucleotides matching TRBD2. After removal of 2 bases from V and 4 bases from J, the junction contained 5 bases not matched to a gene. Looked up from germline, CDR1 is SGHAT and CDR2 is FQNNGV. The CDR3 is made up of 15 amino acids. The CDR3 protein is CASSLSRAGYNEQFF. CDR3 nucleotides: TGTGCCAGCAGCTTAAGTCGAGCGGGATACAATGAGCAGTTCTTC.

The rearrangement links TRBV5-1 to TRBJ2-1; 11 nucleotides line up with TRBD2. Germline values: CDR1 SGHRS, CDR2 YFSETQ. V lost 0 bases to trimming and J lost 7 bases; unmatched junction nucleotides: 0. The CDR3 loop spans 14 amino acids. The CDR3 DNA is TGCGCCAGCAGCTTGGCTAGCGGGAGGAATGAGCAGTTCTTC. Its protein product is CASSLASGRNEQFF.

This chain connects TRBV10-2 to TRBJ2-1; 13 bases match TRBD2. Trimming removed 2 bases from V and 3 bases from J; junction bases left unmatched: 4. CDR1 and CDR2 (germline): WSHSY, SAAADI. The CDR3 totals 17 residues. The CDR3 nucleotides read TGCGCCAGCAGTGAGACGGGACTAGCGGGACACTACAATGAGCAGTTCTTC. As protein: CASSETGLAGHYNEQFF.

This chain uses TRBV7-2 with TRBJ2-3, with 9 bases identical to TRBD2. Germline V gene data show CDR1 as SGHTA and CDR2 as FQGNSA. Unmatched junction bases numbered 4, after V lost 1 base and J lost 2 bases. The length of the CDR3 is 16 residues. The CDR3, as DNA: TGTGCCAGCAGCTTAGGGTCTAGCGGGACCACAGATACGCAGTATTTT. Its protein is CASSLGSSGTTDTQYF.

This rearrangement joins TRBV28 to TRBJ1-1; D call uncertain. V lost 9 bases, J lost 5 bases, and 13 bases lay in between. Germline values: CDR1 MDHEN, CDR2 SYDVKM. This CDR3 has 12 amino acids. The CDR3 here is CASWRVATEAFF. The CDR3 DNA reads as TGTGCCAGTTGGAGGGTAGCGACTGAAGCTTTCTTT.

This chain links TRBV6-6 with TRBJ2-2; D may be TRBD2 (6 bases). CDR1 and CDR2 (germline): MNHNY, SVGAGI (reference sequence). The CDR3 runs to 16 residues. V was pared by 5 bases and J by 4 bases, with 17 bases between. DNA for the CDR3: TGTGCCAGCAGTCCCGGGGGAACAGGTGGCACCGGGGAGCTGTTTTTT. Its protein product is CASSPGGTGGTGELFF.

The CDR3 reads CASSGTVRAGGNEQFF. CDR3 bases: TGCGCCAGCAGCGGAACCGTACGGGCGGGGGGCAATGAGCAGTTCTTC. This rearrangement joins TRBV5-1 to TRBJ2-1, with 8 nucleotides matching TRBD2. The trim removed 4 bases at V and 6 bases at J, leaving 12 bases unmatched. The CDR3 totals 16 residues. The V gene's germline CDR1 is SGHRS and CDR2 YFSETQ.

A few counts support this clone. The chain carries TRBV28 and TRBJ2-1, with a possible D match to TRBD1 (6 bases). Per germline, CDR1 MDHEN and CDR2 SYDVKM. Trimming left V 11 bases short and J 3 bases short, with 8 bases between. This CDR3 comprises 11 residues. CDR3 coding DNA: TGTGCCGGGGGCTTCTACAATGAGCAGTTCTTC. It codes for CAGGFYNEQFF.

V and J are TRBV2 and TRBJ2-3; 8 nucleotides align to TRBD1. CDR3 length: 15 amino acids. Germline CDR1 is SNHLY and CDR2 is FYNNEI. The J segment lost 6 bases and the V segment lost 5 bases, leaving 10 bases of the junction unmatched. The CDR3 DNA is TGTGCCAGCAGTCGGACGGGACAGGAGGCGGATACGCAGTATTTT. This encodes CASSRTGQEADTQYF.

This chain uses TRBV19 with TRBJ2-5, with 13 bases lining up with TRBD2. J was trimmed by 5 bases and V by 5 bases; bases with no gene match: 5. Germline V lookup: CDR1 LNHDA, CDR2 SQIVND (reference sequence). The CDR3 loop spans 15 amino acids. CDR3 sequence reads: CASSSKTSGRETQYF. In DNA, the CDR3 is TGTGCCAGTAGTTCAAAGACTAGCGGGAGGGAGACCCAGTACTTC. The variable domain in full, with the rest retrieved from reference TRBV19 and TRBJ2-5, is DGGITQSPKYLFRKEGQNVTLSCEQNLNHDAMYWYRQDPGQGLRLIYYSQIVNDFQKGDIAEGYSVSREKKESFPLTVTSAQKNPTAFYLCASSSKTSGRETQYFGPGTRLLVL.

V usage is TRBV29-1 and J usage is TRBJ2-7; 10 positions match TRBD1. CDR3 length: 12 residues. Germline V gene data show CDR1 as SQVTM and CDR2 as ANQGSEA. Unmatched junction bases numbered 9, after V lost 7 bases and J lost 9 bases. DNA for the CDR3: TGCAGCGCTAGGGACAGGGGATACCGGCAGTACTTC. Translating gives CSARDRGYRQYF.

The CDR3 DNA follows: TGTGCCAGTACAAATCGACTAGCGGGCTTTAGCACAGATACGCAGTATTTT. Protein: CASTNRLAGFSTDTQYF. J is TRBJ2-3 and V is TRBV19; 10 bases map to TRBD2. Germline V gene sequence: CDR1 LNHDA, CDR2 SQIVND (reference sequence). The V and J ends lost 7 bases and 0 bases, in that order; junction bases with no gene match: 10. The CDR3 totals 17 residues.

J is TRBJ2-1 and V is TRBV7-2; tentative D call: TRBD2 (6 bases). V lost 5 bases to trimming and J lost 7 bases, with 12 bases between them. This CDR3 has 13 residues. Germline-derived CDR1 and CDR2 are SGHTA and FQGNSA. This chain's CDR3 is CASSTGRSNEQFF. DNA of the CDR3: TGTGCCAGCAGCACCGGGAGAAGTAATGAGCAGTTCTTC. The entire variable domain, with the rest obtained from reference TRBV7-2 and TRBJ2-1, is as follows: GAGVSQSPSNKVTEKGKDVELRCDPISGHTALYWYRQSLGQGLEFLIYFQGNSAPDKSGLPSDRFSAERTGGSVSTLTIQRTQQEDSAVYLCASSTGRSNEQFFGPGTRLTVL.